This T cell receptor beta chain stems from a study of shared clonotypes between healthy human individuals. Method: immunoSEQ multiplex PCR; TCRdb's copy keeps in-frame clones and lacks some. The sample contains 1 million to 1.3 million clones, around three quarters of which appear only once. V trimming: 9 bases; J trimming: 5 bases; junction bases outside the gene matches: 15. The CDR3 extends over 17 amino acids. CDR1 and CDR2 (germline): LNHDA, SQIVND (reference sequence). The donors were adults (healthy and HIV-negative) with no recent acute infections or vaccinations. The J gene is TRBJ2-6, the V gene TRBV19; TRBD2 matches 8 bases. This sequence was found in a man aged 18-30 years in good health. Some clones in this sample may be carry-over from other donors' samples. Sequenced input: memory CD4+ T cells from PBMCs. Subset of the sample: CD45RA-negative fraction. The CDR3 is CASRRASGFARANVLTF. CDR3 DNA: TGTGCCAGCAGGCGGGCTAGCGGGTTCGCGAGGGCCAACGTCCTGACTTTC.